This T cell receptor beta chain was identified in a study of CD8+ T cells in alopecia areata. J was trimmed by 6 bases and V by 7 bases; bases with no gene match: 7. Germline values: CDR1 SGDLS, CDR2 YYNGEE. The CDR3 contains 15 residues. Reverse transcribed after extraction, RNA yielded cDNA as the sequencing template. Clones were read by immunoSEQ multiplex PCR, and TCRdb kept only the in-frame ones, dropping some. The repertoire has about 140,000 clones, about 47% of them found once; the top ten carry 0.95% to 1%. This clone occurred a few times. This receptor was identified in a human donor with alopecia areata. The material sequenced was CD4+ T cells sorted from blood, taken at week 0. This sequence joins TRBV9 and TRBJ2-2; 12 bases are a match to TRBD2. Written as DNA, the CDR3 is TGTGCCAGCCAAGCCTCTAGCGGGAGGGCCGGGGAGCTGTTTTTT. Protein sequence: CASQASSGRAGELFF. Based on the CDR3 plus reference TRBV9 and TRBJ2-2, the full variable domain is DSGVTQTPKHLITATGQRVTLRCSPRSGDLSVYWYQQSLDQGLQFLIQYYNGEERAKGNILERFSAQQFPDLHSELNLSSLELGDSALYFCASQASSGRAGELFFGEGSRLTVL.